This T cell receptor (beta chain) was sequenced during a study of T cells in localized non-small cell lung cancer. Germline-derived CDR1 and CDR2 are SGHDN and FVKESK. The CDR3 sequence is 14 residues long. Deletions cut 1 base from V and 6 bases from J, with 12 bases between. Clones were read by immunoSEQ multiplex PCR, and TCRdb kept only the in-frame ones, dropping some. The data show under 55,000 clones, with about 78% seen just once and approximately 4.8% held by the top ten. The source is a woman between 40 and 69 years old with stage II lung adenocarcinoma. The sequencing used PBMCs, collected before any cancer treatment. The chain uses TRBV14 and TRBJ1-2; weak D call: TRBD1 (5 bases). DNA of the CDR3: TGTGCCAGCAGCCAAGGCAGGGCACTTGATGGCTACACCTTC. Amino acid sequence: CASSQGRALDGYTF. The entire variable domain, with the rest obtained from reference TRBV14 and TRBJ1-2, is as follows: EAGVTQFPSHSVIEKGQTVTLRCDPISGHDNLYWYRRVMGKEIKFLLHFVKESKQDESGMPNNRFLAERTGGTYSTLKVQPAELEDSGVYFCASSQGRALDGYTFGSGTRLTVV.